This note documents a single T cell receptor (beta chain) sequence. The germline V gene has CDR1 MDHEN and CDR2 SYDVKM. The CDR3 loop spans 18 amino acids. V shed 3 bases, J shed 0 bases, and the junction held 8 bases outside the gene matches. This sample is part of a study of blood T cell repertoires in COVID-19. Libraries were prepared by immunoSEQ multiplex PCR; TCRdb keeps only in-frame clonotypes and omits some of them. The sample gives more than 200,000 clones, approximately 90% of which show up once; 1.9% is in the top ten. V is TRBV28 and J is TRBJ1-3; 10 bases agree with TRBD1. The receptor's source is a woman aged 18-30 years who had recovered from COVID-19. Input material: PBMCs or T cells enriched from blood (not recorded which). The CDR3 nucleotides are TGTGCCAGCAGTTTGGCCGGGACAGGGGTGATCTCTGGAAACACCATATATTTT. It specifies CASSLAGTGVISGNTIYF.